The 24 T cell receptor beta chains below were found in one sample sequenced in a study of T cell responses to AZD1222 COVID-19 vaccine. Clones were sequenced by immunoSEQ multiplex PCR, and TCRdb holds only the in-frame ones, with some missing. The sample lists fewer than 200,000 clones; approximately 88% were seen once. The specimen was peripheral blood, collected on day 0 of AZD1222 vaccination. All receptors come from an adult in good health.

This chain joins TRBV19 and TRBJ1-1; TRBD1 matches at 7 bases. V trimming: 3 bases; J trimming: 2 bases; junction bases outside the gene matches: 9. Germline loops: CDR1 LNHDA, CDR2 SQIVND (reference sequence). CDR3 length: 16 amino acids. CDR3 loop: CASSMRQGLSNTEAFF. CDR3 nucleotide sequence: TGTGCCAGTAGTATGCGACAGGGACTTAGTAACACTGAAGCTTTCTTT.

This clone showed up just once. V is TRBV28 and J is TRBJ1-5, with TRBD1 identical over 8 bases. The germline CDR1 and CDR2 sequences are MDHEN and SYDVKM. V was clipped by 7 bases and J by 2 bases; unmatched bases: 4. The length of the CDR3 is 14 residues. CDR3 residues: CASKDRGGNQPQHF. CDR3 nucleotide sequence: TGTGCCAGCAAAGACAGGGGTGGCAATCAGCCCCAGCATTTT.

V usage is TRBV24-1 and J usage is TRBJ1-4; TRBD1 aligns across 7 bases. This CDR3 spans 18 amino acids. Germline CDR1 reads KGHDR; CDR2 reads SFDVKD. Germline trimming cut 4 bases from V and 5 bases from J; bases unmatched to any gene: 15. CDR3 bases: TGTGCCACCAGTGACAAAACAAATGCCGGGACAGCGAATGAAAAACTGTTTTTT. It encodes CATSDKTNAGTANEKLFF.

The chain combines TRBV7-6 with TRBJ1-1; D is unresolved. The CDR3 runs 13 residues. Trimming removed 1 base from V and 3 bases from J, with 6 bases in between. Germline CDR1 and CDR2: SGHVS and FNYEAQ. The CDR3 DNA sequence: TGTGCCAGCAGCTTAGGTCCAGACACTGAAGCTTTCTTT. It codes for CASSLGPDTEAFF.

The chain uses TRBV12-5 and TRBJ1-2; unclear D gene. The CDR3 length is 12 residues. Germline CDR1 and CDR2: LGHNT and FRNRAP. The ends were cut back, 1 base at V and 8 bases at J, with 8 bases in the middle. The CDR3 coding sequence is TGTGCTAGTGGTTTGGGGATCGGGGGCTACACCTTC. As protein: CASGLGIGGYTF.

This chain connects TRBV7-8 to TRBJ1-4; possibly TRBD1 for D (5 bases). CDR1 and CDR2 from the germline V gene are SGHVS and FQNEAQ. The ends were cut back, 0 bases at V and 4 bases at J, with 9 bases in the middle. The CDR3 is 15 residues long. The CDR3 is CASSLAGRVNEKLFF. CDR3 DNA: TGTGCCAGCAGCTTAGCAGGCAGGGTTAATGAAAAACTGTTTTTT.

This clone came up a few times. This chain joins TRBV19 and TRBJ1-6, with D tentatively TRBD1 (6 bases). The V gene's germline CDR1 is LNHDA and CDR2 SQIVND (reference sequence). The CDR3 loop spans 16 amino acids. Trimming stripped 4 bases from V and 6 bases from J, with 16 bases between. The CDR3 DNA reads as TGTGCCAGTAGTACCCTTGCAGGGGCGGGTAATTCACCCCTCCACTTT. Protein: CASSTLAGAGNSPLHF. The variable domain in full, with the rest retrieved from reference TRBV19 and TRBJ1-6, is DGGITQSPKYLFRKEGQNVTLSCEQNLNHDAMYWYRQDPGQGLRLIYYSQIVNDFQKGDIAEGYSVSREKKESFPLTVTSAQKNPTAFYLCASSTLAGAGNSPLHFGNGTRLTVT.

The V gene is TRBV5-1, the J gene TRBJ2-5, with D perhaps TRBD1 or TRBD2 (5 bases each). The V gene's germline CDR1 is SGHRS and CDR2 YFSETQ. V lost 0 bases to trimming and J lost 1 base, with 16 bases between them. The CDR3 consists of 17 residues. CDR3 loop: CASSLVYGANLQETQYF. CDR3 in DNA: TGCGCCAGCAGCTTGGTATACGGGGCAAATCTCCAAGAGACCCAGTACTTC.

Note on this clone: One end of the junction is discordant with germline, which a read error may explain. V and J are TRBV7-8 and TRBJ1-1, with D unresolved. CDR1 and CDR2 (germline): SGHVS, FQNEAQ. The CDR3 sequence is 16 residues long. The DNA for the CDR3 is TGTGCCAGCAGCCTAGCTGTTAGAACAAGGAACACTGAAGCTTTCTTT. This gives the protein CASSLAVRTRNTEAFF.

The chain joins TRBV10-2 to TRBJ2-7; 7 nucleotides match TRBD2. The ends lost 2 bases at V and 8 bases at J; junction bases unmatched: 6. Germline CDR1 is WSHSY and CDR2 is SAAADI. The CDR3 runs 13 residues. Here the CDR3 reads CASSEQRGTKQYF. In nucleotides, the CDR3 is TGCGCCAGCAGTGAGCAGCGGGGCACCAAGCAGTACTTC.

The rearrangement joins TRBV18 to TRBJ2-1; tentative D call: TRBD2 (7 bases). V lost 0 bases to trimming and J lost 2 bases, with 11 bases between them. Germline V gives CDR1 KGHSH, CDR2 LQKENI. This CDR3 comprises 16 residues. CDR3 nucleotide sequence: TGTGCCAGCTCACCACCGCGGCGGGGGCCCTACAATGAGCAGTTCTTC. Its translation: CASSPPRRGPYNEQFF. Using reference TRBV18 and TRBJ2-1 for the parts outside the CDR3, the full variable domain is NAGVMQNPRHLVRRRGQEARLRCSPMKGHSHVYWYRQLPEEGLKFMVYLQKENIIDESGMPKERFSAEFPKEGPSILRIQQVVRGDSAAYFCASSPPRRGPYNEQFFGPGTRLTVL.

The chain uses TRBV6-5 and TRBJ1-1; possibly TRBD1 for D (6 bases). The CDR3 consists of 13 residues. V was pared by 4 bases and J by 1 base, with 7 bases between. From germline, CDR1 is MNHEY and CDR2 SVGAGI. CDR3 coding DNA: TGTGCCAGCAGTTCACAGGGGAACACTGAAGCTTTCTTT. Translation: CASSSQGNTEAFF.

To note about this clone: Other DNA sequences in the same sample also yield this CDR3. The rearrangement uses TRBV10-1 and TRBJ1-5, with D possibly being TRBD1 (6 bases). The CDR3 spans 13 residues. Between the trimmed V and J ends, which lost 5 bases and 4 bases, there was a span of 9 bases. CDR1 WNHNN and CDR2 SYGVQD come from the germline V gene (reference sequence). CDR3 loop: CASSTGRNQPQHF. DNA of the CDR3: TGCGCCAGCAGTACAGGGCGGAATCAGCCCCAGCATTTT.

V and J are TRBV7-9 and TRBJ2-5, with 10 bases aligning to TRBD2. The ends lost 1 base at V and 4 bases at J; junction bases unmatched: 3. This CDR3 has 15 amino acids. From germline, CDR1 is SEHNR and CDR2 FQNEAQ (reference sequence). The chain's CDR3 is CASSLDASGGETQYF. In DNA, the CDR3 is TGTGCCAGCAGCTTAGATGCTAGCGGGGGAGAGACCCAGTACTTC.

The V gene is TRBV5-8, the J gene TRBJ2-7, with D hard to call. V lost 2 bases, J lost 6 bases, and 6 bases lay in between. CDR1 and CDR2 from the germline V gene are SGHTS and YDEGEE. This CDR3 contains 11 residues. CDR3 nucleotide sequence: TGTGCCAGCAGCTTTAGACGCGAGCAGTACTTC. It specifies CASSFRREQYF.

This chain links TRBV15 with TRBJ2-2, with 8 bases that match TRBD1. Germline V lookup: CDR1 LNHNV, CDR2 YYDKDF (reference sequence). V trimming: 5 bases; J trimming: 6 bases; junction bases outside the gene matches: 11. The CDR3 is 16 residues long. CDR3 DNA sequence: TGTGCCACCAGCGGCCGGACAGGGAATATGGCCGGGGAGCTGTTTTTT. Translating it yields CATSGRTGNMAGELFF.

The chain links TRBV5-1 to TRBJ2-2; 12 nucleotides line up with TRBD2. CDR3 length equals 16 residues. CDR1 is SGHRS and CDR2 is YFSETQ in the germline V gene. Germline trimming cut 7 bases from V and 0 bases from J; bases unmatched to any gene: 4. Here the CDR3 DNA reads TGCGCCAGCGAGAGGACTAGCGGGGCGAACACCGGGGAGCTGTTTTTT. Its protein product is CASERTSGANTGELFF.

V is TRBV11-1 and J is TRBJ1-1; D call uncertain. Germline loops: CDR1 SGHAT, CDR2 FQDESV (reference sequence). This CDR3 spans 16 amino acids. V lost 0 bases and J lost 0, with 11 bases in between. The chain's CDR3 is CASSLAAGLMNTEAFF. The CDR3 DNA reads TGTGCCAGCAGCTTAGCGGCAGGCCTCATGAACACTGAAGCTTTCTTT.

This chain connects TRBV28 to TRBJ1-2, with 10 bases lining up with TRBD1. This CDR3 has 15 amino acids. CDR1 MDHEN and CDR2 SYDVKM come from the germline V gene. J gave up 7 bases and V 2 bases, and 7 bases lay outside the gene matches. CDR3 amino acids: CASSLTGQGEAGYTF. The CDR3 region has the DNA TGTGCCAGCAGTTTAACCGGACAGGGGGAGGCTGGCTACACCTTC.

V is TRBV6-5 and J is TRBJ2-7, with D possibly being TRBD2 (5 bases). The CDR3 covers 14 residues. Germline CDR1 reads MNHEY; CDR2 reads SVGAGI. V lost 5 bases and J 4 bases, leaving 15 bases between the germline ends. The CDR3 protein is CASSIQEGVYEQYF. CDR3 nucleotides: TGTGCCAGCAGTATACAAGAGGGCGTTTACGAGCAGTACTTC.

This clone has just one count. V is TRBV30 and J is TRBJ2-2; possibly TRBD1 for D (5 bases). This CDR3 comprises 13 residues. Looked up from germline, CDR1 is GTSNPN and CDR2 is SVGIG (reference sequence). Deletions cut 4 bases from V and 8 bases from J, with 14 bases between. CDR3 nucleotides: TGTGCCTGGAATCACCTGGGGCCAGGGGAGCTGTTTTTT. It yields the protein CAWNHLGPGELFF. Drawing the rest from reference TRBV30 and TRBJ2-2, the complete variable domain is SQTIHQWPATLVQPVGSPLSLECTVEGTSNPNLYWYRQAAGRGLQLLFYSVGIGQISSEVPQNLSASRPQDRQFILSSKKLLLSDSGFYLCAWNHLGPGELFFGEGSRLTVL.

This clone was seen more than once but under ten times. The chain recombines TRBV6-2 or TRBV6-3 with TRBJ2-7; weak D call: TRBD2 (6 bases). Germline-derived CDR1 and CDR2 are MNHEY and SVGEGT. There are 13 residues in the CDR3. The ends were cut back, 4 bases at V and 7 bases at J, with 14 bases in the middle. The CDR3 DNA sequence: TGTGCCAGCAGTTCGTTCCCTGCGGGGGAGCAGTACTTC. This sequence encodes CASSSFPAGEQYF.

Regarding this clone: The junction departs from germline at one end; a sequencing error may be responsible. The CDR3: CASSLVGVGSPLHF. CDR3 nucleotides: TGTGCCAGCAGCTTGGTGGGGGTGGGCTCACCTCTCCACTTT. This rearrangement joins TRBV5-6 to TRBJ1-6; possible D gene TRBD1, 5 bases. Germline V gives CDR1 SGHDT, CDR2 YYEEEE. This CDR3 contains 14 residues.

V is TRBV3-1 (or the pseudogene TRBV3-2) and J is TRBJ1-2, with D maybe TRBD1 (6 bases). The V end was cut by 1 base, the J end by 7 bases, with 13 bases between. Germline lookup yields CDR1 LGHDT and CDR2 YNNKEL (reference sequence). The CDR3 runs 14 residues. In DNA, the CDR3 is TGTGCCAGCAGCCAAGTACAGGGCAAGGGTGGCTACACCTTC. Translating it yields CASSQVQGKGGYTF.